Described below is a single T cell receptor (beta chain) sequence and its context. This sample is part of a study of neoadjuvant anti-PD-1 for oral cavity cancer. Here immunoSEQ multiplex PCR was the method, and the copy in TCRdb shows in-frame clones only, minus some. The table records 11,000 to 15,000 clones, around 70% of them present only once. CDR3 size: 14 residues. V was trimmed by 1 base and J by 5 bases, leaving 15 bases between them. CDR1 is GTSNPN, CDR2 SVGIG, per germline (reference sequence). Sequences were derived from PBMCs, sampled before nivolumab (anti-PD-1) treatment. The chain recombines TRBV30 with TRBJ2-7; D might be TRBD1 (6 bases). The sequence came from a person between 35 and 79 years old with oral cavity squamous cell carcinoma. The CDR3 spells CAWSAGDLPDEQYF. The CDR3 nucleotides are TGTGCCTGGAGTGCAGGGGATCTTCCCGACGAGCAGTACTTC.